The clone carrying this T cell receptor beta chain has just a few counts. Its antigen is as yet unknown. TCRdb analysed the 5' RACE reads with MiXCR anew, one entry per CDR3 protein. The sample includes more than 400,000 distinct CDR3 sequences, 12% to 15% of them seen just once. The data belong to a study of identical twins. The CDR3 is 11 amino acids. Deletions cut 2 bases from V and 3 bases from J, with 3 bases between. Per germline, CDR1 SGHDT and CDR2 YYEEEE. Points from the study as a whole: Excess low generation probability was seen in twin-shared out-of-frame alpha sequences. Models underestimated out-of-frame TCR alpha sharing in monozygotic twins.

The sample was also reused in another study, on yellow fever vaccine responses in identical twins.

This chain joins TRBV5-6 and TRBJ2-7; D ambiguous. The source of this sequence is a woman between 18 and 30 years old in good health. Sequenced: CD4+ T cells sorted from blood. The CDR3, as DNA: TGTGCCAGCAGCTTTGGCTACGAGCAGTACGTC. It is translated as CASSFGYEQYV.